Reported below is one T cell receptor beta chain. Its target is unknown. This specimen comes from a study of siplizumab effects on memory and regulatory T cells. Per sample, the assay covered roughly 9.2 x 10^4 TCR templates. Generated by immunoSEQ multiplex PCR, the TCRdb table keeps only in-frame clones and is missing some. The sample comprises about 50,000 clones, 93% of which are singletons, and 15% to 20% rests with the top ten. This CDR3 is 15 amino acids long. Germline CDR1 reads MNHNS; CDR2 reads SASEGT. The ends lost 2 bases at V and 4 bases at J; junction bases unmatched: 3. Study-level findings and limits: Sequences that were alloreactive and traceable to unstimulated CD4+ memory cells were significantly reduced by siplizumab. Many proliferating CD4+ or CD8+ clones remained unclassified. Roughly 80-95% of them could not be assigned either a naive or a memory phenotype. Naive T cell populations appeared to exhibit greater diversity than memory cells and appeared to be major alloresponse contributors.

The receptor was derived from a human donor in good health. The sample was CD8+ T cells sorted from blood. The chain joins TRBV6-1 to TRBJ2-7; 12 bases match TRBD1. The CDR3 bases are TGTGCCAGCAGTGAACTGGGACAGGGGGCGTACGAGCAGTACTTC. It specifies CASSELGQGAYEQYF.